This TCR beta chain was captured in a study of blood T cell repertoires in COVID-19. Study information: COVID-19 samples from acute and convalescent phases originated in the United States, Italy and Spain.

In the original workflow: Using reference gene primer amplification, nucleated cell counts were estimated. TCRdb's table, derived via immunoSEQ multiplex PCR, lists solely in-frame clones and lacks some. V, J and clone size are taken as reported in that table, and D and trimming were inferred from the DNA itself. Altogether roughly 220,000 clones are present, roughly 76% being singletons, with the ten largest covering around 7.5%. The CDR3 length is 14 residues. Between the trimmed V and J ends, which lost 8 bases and 1 base, there was a span of 12 bases. Germline V gene data show CDR1 as MDHEN and CDR2 as SYDVKM. Patients of the Seattle cohort, enrolled during active infection, were followed longitudinally.

Sample: peripheral blood. The J gene is TRBJ2-1, the V gene TRBV28; a weak D match, TRBD2 (6 bases). The TCR was taken from a woman older than 75 with COVID-19, enrolled during active disease. In nucleotides, the CDR3 is TGTGCCAGCCGGAGGGGTTCGTCCTACAATGAGCAGTTCTTC. Protein: CASRRGSSYNEQFF.